The clone carrying this TCR beta chain appeared once. Its antigen is not identified. Trimming removed 3 bases from V and 3 bases from J, with 8 bases in between. CDR3 length: 13 amino acids. Germline V CDR1 and CDR2: ENHRY, SYGVKD. This sample was taken from a study of cytomegalovirus exposure and HLA in healthy donors. Study background: Earlier results showed roughly 120 million unique TCR beta sequences derived from some 190 million T cells.

Whole-study findings and limits: Several top significant clusters appeared, in a later analysis, to be linked to common viral pathogens.

Use of 60 Vbeta and 13 Jbeta primers characterized the PCR. Sequencing used immunoSEQ multiplex PCR; TCRdb keeps in-frame clones, though not all of them. In the table there are 80,000 to 90,000 clones, around 85% of which are singletons. V gene TRBV10-3 combines with J gene TRBJ1-1; D is undetermined. Sample: PBMCs. This sequence originates from a man aged 25-45 years in good health and CMV-seronegative. CDR3 in amino acids: CAISDGQYTEAFF. In DNA, the CDR3 is TGTGCCATCAGTGATGGGCAGTACACTGAAGCTTTCTTT.